This T cell receptor beta chain came from a study of blood T cells in healthy people across ages. A second 7 to 11 cycle PCR used barcoded and J-beta primers. One entry per CDR3 protein, called by TCRdb with MiXCR from the 5' RACE reads. The data hold 550,000 to 650,000 distinct CDR3 sequences, with about 25% observed a single time. The V gene lost 7 bases and the J gene lost 1 base, with 14 bases spanning the gap. The CDR3 is 15 residues long. The V gene's germline CDR1 is MDHEN and CDR2 SYDVKM. These data also featured in a second study, about T cells of mothers and their children.

The chain joins TRBV28 to TRBJ2-1, with D perhaps given as TRBD1 or TRBD2 (5 bases each). The sample taken for sequencing was blood. The clonotype was recovered from a boy under 10 years old in good health. The CDR3 spells CASILGGGSYNEQFF. As DNA, the CDR3 is TGTGCCAGCATCTTAGGTGGGGGATCCTACAATGAGCAGTTCTTC. Full variable domain (missing parts from reference TRBV28 and TRBJ2-1): DVKVTQSSRYLVKRTGEKVFLECVQDMDHENMFWYRQDPGLGLRLIYFSYDVKMKEKGDIPEGYSVSREKKERFSLILESASTNQTSMYLCASILGGGSYNEQFFGPGTRLTVL.